This entry lists 29 T cell receptor beta chains sequenced from one sample in a study of T cell changes during pregnancy in multiple sclerosis. The table came from immunoSEQ multiplex PCR; TCRdb's copy has only in-frame clones and leaves some out. The data hold around 59,000 clones, with 92% observed a single time. The sample was peripheral blood, taken in the first trimester of pregnancy. The receptors come from a female donor with multiple sclerosis, enrolled in a pregnancy study.

For the CDR3, the DNA is TGTGCCAGCAGCGTGACAGACTATAATTCACCCCTCCACTTT. Encoded protein: CASSVTDYNSPLHF. The V gene is TRBV9, the J gene TRBJ1-6; maybe TRBD1 (5 bases). The length of the CDR3 is 14 residues. Germline values: CDR1 SGDLS, CDR2 YYNGEE. V was cut by 2 bases and J by 3 bases, with 6 bases left in between.

This clone was detected only once. The chain is built from TRBV6-6 and TRBJ1-3, with 7 positions matching TRBD1. Germline V lookup: CDR1 MNHNY, CDR2 SVGAGI (reference sequence). This CDR3 is 14 amino acids long. V was pared by 7 bases and J by 2 bases, with 5 bases of the junction left unmatched. Here the CDR3 reads CASMSGGAGNTIYF. The CDR3 bases are TGTGCCAGCATGTCAGGGGGAGCTGGAAACACCATATATTTT.

The chain carries TRBV18 and TRBJ1-2, with a tentative D call TRBD1 (5 bases). This CDR3 has 17 residues. Germline V lookup: CDR1 KGHSH, CDR2 LQKENI. V lost 3 bases and J 8 bases, leaving 25 bases between the germline ends. The CDR3 nucleotides read TGTGCCAGCTCACCGGGGGGAATGACTGACCTGGCGGGGGGCTACACCTTC. Amino acid sequence: CASSPGGMTDLAGGYTF.

This clone was detected only once. The genes are TRBV9 and TRBJ2-1, with D possibly TRBD2 on 6 matching bases. V lost 5 bases and J lost 7, with 19 bases in between. CDR3 length: 15 amino acids. From germline, CDR1 is SGDLS and CDR2 YYNGEE. In DNA form, the CDR3 reads TGTGCCAGCAGTGATAGCGGTGCCCCCGGGAATGAGCAGTTCTTC. Its protein is CASSDSGAPGNEQFF.

V gene TRBV29-1 combines with J gene TRBJ1-2; 8 bases map to TRBD1. The CDR3 is 14 residues long. V lost 3 bases, J lost 3 bases, and 6 bases stayed unmatched. CDR1 and CDR2 from the germline V gene are SQVTM and ANQGSEA. The CDR3 is CSVDKTGAHYGYTF. The CDR3 coding sequence is TGCAGCGTTGACAAGACAGGGGCGCACTATGGCTACACCTTC.

This clone showed up just once. The chain has TRBV7-7 and TRBJ2-3; D may be TRBD2 (5 bases). Trimming removed 4 bases from V and 0 bases from J, with 11 bases in between. Germline V gene sequence: CDR1 SSHAT, CDR2 FNYEAQ (reference sequence). The CDR3 is 15 residues long. CDR3 nucleotide sequence: TGTGCCAGCAGCTCGGGGAGAACTAGCACAGATACGCAGTATTTT. Translation: CASSSGRTSTDTQYF.

In the case of this clone: One end of the junction fails to match germline, which may point to a read error. The chain couples TRBV2 to TRBJ2-3, with TRBD1 matching 7 bases. This CDR3 region has 15 residues. Germline V gene sequence: CDR1 SNHLY, CDR2 FYNNEI. The CDR3 is CASIPDRTSTDTQYF. The CDR3 nucleotides are TGTGCTAGCATCCCGGACAGGACGAGTACAGATACGCAGTATTTT.

This clone was counted once. CDR3 loop: CARGGASGANVLTF. In DNA form, the CDR3 reads TGTGCCAGAGGAGGGGCCTCTGGGGCCAACGTCCTGACTTTC. The gene calls are TRBV11-2 and TRBJ2-6, with D perhaps matching TRBD2 (6 bases). V was pared by 9 bases and J by 0 bases, with 9 bases between. Looked up from germline, CDR1 is SGHAT and CDR2 is FQNNGV. CDR3 length: 14 residues. The variable domain in full, with the rest retrieved from reference TRBV11-2 and TRBJ2-6, is EAGVAQSPRYKIIEKRQSVAFWCNPISGHATLYWYQQILGQGPKLLIQFQNNGVVDDSQLPKDRFSAERLKGVDSTLKIQPAKLEDSAVYLCARGGASGANVLTFGAGSRLTVL.

The genes are TRBV7-5 and TRBJ2-3; no check of the table's D call, TRBD2, against the DNA was made. TRBV7-5 is a pseudogene segment. CDR3 length equals 16 residues. The CDR3 region is CVRSFLRRGPSDTQYF. CDR3 DNA sequence: TGTGTCAGAAGCTTTCTCAGGCGGGGGCCCTCCGATACGCAGTATTTT.

The V and J genes are TRBV18 and TRBJ2-7, with D uncertain. This CDR3 contains 16 residues. Germline loops: CDR1 KGHSH, CDR2 LQKENI. Trimming left V 3 bases short and J 0 bases short, with 15 bases between. This CDR3 is CASSPRLDWSSYEQYF. The CDR3 DNA is TGTGCCAGCTCACCCCGATTAGACTGGAGCTCCTACGAGCAGTACTTC.

This rearrangement joins TRBV5-4 to TRBJ2-5; no firm D call. In germline, CDR1 is SGHNT, CDR2 YYREEE (reference sequence). This CDR3 spans 12 amino acids. Deletions cut 4 bases from V and 2 bases from J, with 6 bases between. The CDR3 sequence is CASSRVQETQYF. In nucleotides, the CDR3 is TGTGCCAGCAGCCGGGTACAAGAGACCCAGTACTTC.

The chain joins TRBV6-5 to TRBJ2-7; tentative D call: TRBD2 (6 bases). V lost 6 bases and J lost 0, with 15 bases in between. Germline values: CDR1 MNHEY, CDR2 SVGAGI. The CDR3 runs 15 residues. CDR3 sequence (DNA): TGTGCCAGCAGCCTGACTAGTGGGTCCTCCTACGAGCAGTACTTC. It encodes CASSLTSGSSYEQYF.

The V gene is TRBV5-5, the J gene TRBJ2-6; the match to TRBD1 covers 11 bases. The V gene end was trimmed by 4 bases and the J gene end by 0 bases; junction bases not matched to a gene: 9. Germline values: CDR1 SGHKS, CDR2 YYEKEE (reference sequence). The CDR3 covers 19 residues. CDR3 residues: CASSGTWTGGVSGANVLTF. In DNA, the CDR3 is TGTGCCAGCAGCGGTACCTGGACAGGGGGCGTCTCTGGGGCCAACGTCCTGACTTTC.

This chain connects TRBV7-3 to TRBJ2-2; maybe TRBD2 (6 bases). The CDR3 is 14 amino acids. Trimming stripped 2 bases from V and 4 bases from J, with 8 bases between. Germline CDR1 reads SGHTA; CDR2 reads FQGTGA. CDR3 DNA: TGTGCCAGCAGCTTACTGGGGGGCACCGGGGAGCTGTTTTTT. Translating it yields CASSLLGGTGELFF.

The chain has TRBV7-2 and TRBJ2-2; 9 positions match TRBD1. The V gene end was trimmed by 1 base and the J gene end by 0 bases; junction bases not matched to a gene: 0. The CDR3 has 16 amino acids. The V gene's germline CDR1 is SGHTA and CDR2 FQGNSA. The CDR3 spells CASSLGQGANTGELFF. The CDR3 bases are TGTGCCAGCAGCTTAGGACAGGGGGCGAACACCGGGGAGCTGTTTTTT.

This clone has a handful of counts. The J gene is TRBJ1-1, the V gene TRBV4-3; the D gene is possibly TRBD1 (5 bases). This CDR3 is 14 amino acids long. CDR1 LGHNA and CDR2 YSLEER come from the germline V gene. V lost 5 bases and J lost 1, with 11 bases in between. Here the CDR3 DNA reads TGCGCCAGCAGCTTTGTAAGGGGGAACACTGAAGCTTTCTTT. This codes for CASSFVRGNTEAFF.

The CDR3 protein is CASRNVGGDTEAFF. CDR3 DNA sequence: TGTGCCAGTAGGAACGTGGGGGGGGACACTGAAGCTTTCTTT. V usage is TRBV19 and J usage is TRBJ1-1, with TRBD1 as a possible D gene (5 bases). Germline CDR1 is LNHDA and CDR2 is SQIVND (reference sequence). Trimming took off 6 bases at V and 3 bases at J, with 14 bases between the two ends. This CDR3 region has 14 residues.

The chain is built from TRBV7-9 and TRBJ1-2; a weak D match, TRBD1 (6 bases). Trimming took 4 bases from V and 3 from J, leaving 15 bases between them. This CDR3 is 15 amino acids long. CDR1 is SEHNR and CDR2 is FQNEAQ in the germline V gene (reference sequence). CDR3: CASSSGGGPYYGYTF. In nucleotides, the CDR3 is TGTGCCAGCAGCTCGGGCGGGGGGCCCTACTATGGCTACACCTTC. The complete variable domain, with remaining parts taken from reference TRBV7-9 and TRBJ1-2, reads DTGVSQNPRHKITKRGQNVTFRCDPISEHNRLYWYRQTLGQGPEFLTYFQNEAQLEKSRLLSDRFSAERPKGSFSTLEIQRTEQGDSAMYLCASSSGGGPYYGYTFGSGTRLTVV.

The J gene is TRBJ2-7, the V gene TRBV11-1; 8 bases line up with TRBD1. The end of the DNA fits TRBJ2-5 better, so the J call may be wrong. The CDR3 is made up of 14 amino acids. CDR1 is SGHAT and CDR2 is FQDESV in the germline V gene (reference sequence). CDR3: CASSLQGGQETQYF. The CDR3 DNA reads as TGTGCCAGCAGCCTACAGGGGGGACAAGAGACCCAGTACTTC.

The chain couples TRBV21-1 to TRBJ1-2; the table's TRBD1 call for D was not verified on the DNA. TRBV21-1 is labeled a pseudogene. This CDR3 is built from 18 residues. CDR3 DNA sequence: TGTGCCAGCAGCACTCCCGACAGGGGGCCCACTTCTAACTATGGCTACACCTTC. Its translation: CASSTPDRGPTSNYGYTF.

The chain links TRBV4-1 to TRBJ2-3; 8 bases are shared with TRBD2. The J segment lost 2 bases and the V segment lost 0 bases, leaving 13 bases of the junction unmatched. Per germline, CDR1 MGHRA and CDR2 YSYEKL. The CDR3 runs to 19 residues. The CDR3 sequence: CASSQDHAGGRSYTDTQYF. CDR3 bases: TGCGCCAGCAGCCAAGATCATGCGGGGGGCAGATCGTACACAGATACGCAGTATTTT.

The CDR3 DNA is TGCAGCGTTGAAGAACTAGGAGAGACCCAGTACTTC. Translating it yields CSVEELGETQYF. The V call is TRBV29-1, the J call TRBJ2-5; D perhaps matches TRBD2 (5 bases). Trimming stripped 0 bases from V and 4 bases from J, with 6 bases between. CDR1 and CDR2 (germline): SQVTM, ANQGSEA. This CDR3 is 12 amino acids long.

The rearrangement links TRBV5-4 to TRBJ2-7; 7 nucleotides agree with TRBD2. Losses at the gene ends were 0 bases for V and 6 bases for J; bases not matched to a gene: 6. CDR3 size: 14 residues. Germline assignment: CDR1 SGHNT and CDR2 YYREEE (reference sequence). The CDR3 protein is CASSLVGGGSEQYF. In nucleotides, the CDR3 is TGTGCCAGCAGCTTGGTTGGGGGGGGGAGCGAGCAGTACTTC.

The chain combines TRBV19 with TRBJ1-5; weak D call: TRBD1 (6 bases). The CDR3 spans 16 residues. V lost 0 bases to trimming and J lost 6 bases, with 15 bases between them. Germline V lookup: CDR1 LNHDA, CDR2 SQIVND (reference sequence). CDR3 sequence reads: CASSIDFTGFLQPQHF. For the CDR3, the DNA is TGTGCCAGTAGTATAGACTTTACAGGGTTCCTTCAGCCCCAGCATTTT.

CDR3 nucleotide sequence: TGTGCCTGGAAAACAGCACGGGGCACTGAAGCTTTCTTT. Protein: CAWKTARGTEAFF. The chain recombines TRBV30 with TRBJ1-1; D uncertain. This CDR3 is 13 amino acids long. V was trimmed by 4 bases and J by 4 bases, leaving 13 bases between them. Germline assignment: CDR1 GTSNPN and CDR2 SVGIG (reference sequence).

The chain employs TRBV19 and TRBJ2-7; 8 bases map to TRBD1. The ends lost 3 bases at V and 4 bases at J; junction bases unmatched: 2. CDR1 LNHDA and CDR2 SQIVND come from the germline V gene (reference sequence). The CDR3 extends over 13 amino acids. CDR3 loop: CASSMDRAYEQYF. DNA of the CDR3: TGTGCCAGTAGTATGGACAGGGCTTACGAGCAGTACTTC.

V gene TRBV28 combines with J gene TRBJ2-5, with D possibly being TRBD1 (6 bases). The CDR3 covers 15 residues. V lost 3 bases to trimming and J lost 3 bases, with 14 bases between them. Germline V gene lookup returns CDR1 MDHEN and CDR2 SYDVKM. CDR3: CASSFKWGQEETQYF. DNA of the CDR3: TGTGCCAGCAGTTTCAAGTGGGGGCAGGAAGAGACCCAGTACTTC.

The chain uses TRBV11-3 and TRBJ2-5, with D possibly matching TRBD1 (6 bases). This CDR3 region has 13 residues. The germline V gene encodes CDR1 SGHNT and CDR2 YENEEA. V was clipped by 5 bases and J by 2 bases, with 9 bases between them. The CDR3 DNA sequence: TGTGCCAGCAGCGGCAGGGGTCAAGAGACCCAGTACTTC. Encoded protein: CASSGRGQETQYF.

The chain carries TRBV7-2 and TRBJ2-3; 7 bases align to TRBD2. V trimming: 4 bases; J trimming: 6 bases; junction bases outside the gene matches: 4. This CDR3 contains 13 residues. Germline CDR1 and CDR2: SGHTA and FQGNSA. The CDR3 sequence is CASSSGRADTQYF. The CDR3 DNA reads as TGTGCCAGCAGCTCGGGGAGGGCGGATACGCAGTATTTT.